This TCR beta chain was sequenced for a study of blood T cell repertoires in COVID-19. Overall study context: Samples representing acute and convalescent COVID-19 were sourced from the United States, Italy and Spain. PBMCs, B-cell-depleted T cells, or T cells were the source of the cDNA or gDNA that made up the material.

Trimming left V 1 base short and J 2 bases short, with 16 bases between. CDR1 LNHNV and CDR2 YYDKDF come from the germline V gene (reference sequence). This CDR3 contains 17 residues. Libraries were prepared by immunoSEQ multiplex PCR; TCRdb keeps only in-frame clonotypes and omits some of them. Of roughly 230,000 clones listed, 88% are singletons. Specimen: peripheral blood. This chain connects TRBV15 to TRBJ2-3; no reliable D call. The sequence came from a man in his 70s with acute or convalescent COVID-19. DNA for the CDR3: TGTGCCACCAGCAGAGCGTCCCCGCAGGCCCTCACAGATACGCAGTATTTT. Residues: CATSRASPQALTDTQYF.